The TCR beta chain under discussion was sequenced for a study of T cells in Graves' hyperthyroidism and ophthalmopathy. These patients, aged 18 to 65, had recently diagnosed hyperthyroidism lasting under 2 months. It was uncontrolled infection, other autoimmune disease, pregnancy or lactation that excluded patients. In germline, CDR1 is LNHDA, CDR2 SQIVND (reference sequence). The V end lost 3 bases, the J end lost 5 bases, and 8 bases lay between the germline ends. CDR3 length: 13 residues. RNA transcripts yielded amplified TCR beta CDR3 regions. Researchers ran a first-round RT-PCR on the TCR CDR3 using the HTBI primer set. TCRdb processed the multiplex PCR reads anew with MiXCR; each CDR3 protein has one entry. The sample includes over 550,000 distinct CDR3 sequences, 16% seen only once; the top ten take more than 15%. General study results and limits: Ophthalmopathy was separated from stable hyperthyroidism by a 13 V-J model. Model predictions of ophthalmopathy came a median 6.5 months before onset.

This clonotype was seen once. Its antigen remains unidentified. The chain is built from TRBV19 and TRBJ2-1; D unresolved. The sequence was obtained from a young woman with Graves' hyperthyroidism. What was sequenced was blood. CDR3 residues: CASSIVAHNEQFF. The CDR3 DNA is TGTGCCAGTAGTATCGTGGCGCACAATGAGCAGTTCTTC. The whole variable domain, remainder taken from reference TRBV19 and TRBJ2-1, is DGGITQSPKYLFRKEGQNVTLSCEQNLNHDAMYWYRQDPGQGLRLIYYSQIVNDFQKGDIAEGYSVSREKKESFPLTVTSAQKNPTAFYLCASSIVAHNEQFFGPGTRLTVL.